The 17 T cell receptor beta chains below all came from one sample that was sequenced in a study of regulatory T cells in long-lasting Graves disease. Time point given: newly diagnosed GD, antithyroid drugs for less than 3 months. Following extraction of RNA from PBMCs, that RNA was used to make the TCR library. Construction of TCR beta libraries relied on iRepertoire HTBI primers and on Arm-PCR targeting CDR3 regions. TCRdb processed the multiplex PCR reads anew with MiXCR; each CDR3 protein has one entry. The data contain 370,000 or so distinct CDR3 sequences, roughly 15% of them singletons. These data were also filed under a second study, of T cells in Graves' hyperthyroidism and ophthalmopathy.

The material sequenced was peripheral blood mononuclear cells (PBMCs), taken at new diagnosis, from a patient treated with antithyroid drugs. The receptors originated from a woman younger than 35 with Graves disease.

This clonotype was counted at least ten times. The chain combines TRBV5-1 with TRBJ2-3; 8 positions match TRBD1. The V segment lost 1 base and the J segment 5 bases; nucleotides outside the gene matches: 3. CDR3 length: 14 amino acids. The germline V gene encodes CDR1 SGHRS and CDR2 YFSETQ. In DNA, the CDR3 is TGCGCCAGCAGCTTGCCAGGGGGCTTAGATACGCAGTATTTT. Amino acids: CASSLPGGLDTQYF.

This clonotype was observed at least ten times. V gene TRBV11-2 combines with J gene TRBJ1-1, with 9 bases matching TRBD1. J was trimmed by 12 bases and V by 5 bases; bases with no gene match: 16. The CDR3 has 15 residues. Per germline, CDR1 SGHAT and CDR2 FQNNGV. The DNA for the CDR3 is TGTGCCAGCAGCCCTCTTGCTCCGGGACAGGGCTTGACTTTCTTT. Protein product: CASSPLAPGQGLTFF.

Turning to this clonotype: It may be a read error: a sequence one base away is much more abundant. The rearrangement joins TRBV11-1 to TRBJ2-2; 12 bases match TRBD1. CDR1 and CDR2 from the germline V gene are SGHAT and FQDESV (reference sequence). This CDR3 spans 15 amino acids. This CDR3 is CASSWDRGLSGEQFF. The DNA of the CDR3 is TGTGCCAGCAGTTGGGACAGGGGGCTCTCCGGGGAGCAGTTTTTT.

In this sample, this clonotype turned up a few times. This chain joins TRBV5-4 and TRBJ2-5; 8 nucleotides agree with TRBD1. This CDR3 region has 14 residues. With V trimmed by 0 bases and J by 5 bases, 3 bases remained unmatched. The germline gives CDR1 SGHNT, CDR2 YYREEE (reference sequence). The CDR3 DNA is TGTGCCAGCAGCTTGGCAGGGGGCGAGGAGACCCAGTACTTC. It is translated as CASSLAGGEETQYF.

There are a few counts of this clonotype. The rearrangement links TRBV6-5 to TRBJ2-2; D unclear. CDR1 MNHEY and CDR2 SVGAGI come from the germline V gene. The CDR3 totals 14 residues. Trimming removed 2 bases at V and 4 bases at J, with 8 bases between. CDR3 in amino acids: CASSYDAPTGELFF. CDR3 nucleotides: TGTGCCAGCAGTTACGACGCCCCCACCGGGGAGCTGTTTTTT.

The rearrangement links TRBV10-3 to TRBJ2-1; TRBD2 matches at 9 bases. Germline V gene sequence: CDR1 ENHRY, CDR2 SYGVKD. This CDR3 comprises 14 residues. The V segment lost 8 bases and the J segment 8 bases; nucleotides outside the gene matches: 10. CDR3 residues: CAIGAGTSLDEQFF. For the CDR3, the DNA is TGTGCCATCGGGGCCGGGACTAGCTTGGATGAGCAGTTCTTC.

This clonotype has at least ten counts. The chain is built from TRBV3-1 and TRBJ2-1, with D unclear. The V end was cut by 5 bases, the J end by 9 bases, with 11 bases between. The germline V gene has CDR1 LGHDT and CDR2 YNNKEL (reference sequence). This CDR3 spans 12 amino acids. The CDR3 region has the DNA TGTGCCAGCAGCTCTATAGGTGGTGAGCAGTTCTTC. Protein sequence: CASSSIGGEQFF.

This clonotype was detected many times. The chain uses TRBV7-2 and TRBJ2-1, with 8 bases matching TRBD2. Germline V gene data show CDR1 as SGHTA and CDR2 as FQGNSA. The CDR3 is 15 residues long. V shed 5 bases and J 4 bases; nucleotides not matched to a gene: 7. The CDR3, as DNA: TGTGCCAGCAGCGACAACTCGGGGGGGTACAATGAGCAGTTCTTC. Residues: CASSDNSGGYNEQFF.

This clonotype was observed a handful of times. The V call is TRBV28, the J call TRBJ1-4; weak D call: TRBD1 (6 bases). The CDR3 consists of 14 residues. The germline CDR1 and CDR2 sequences are MDHEN and SYDVKM. Between the trimmed V and J ends, which lost 5 bases and 10 bases, there was a span of 17 bases. The CDR3 bases are TGTGCCAGCAGTCGGACAGTCGGTGGAGGAAAACTGTTTTTT. Its translation: CASSRTVGGGKLFF.

This clonotype was observed a handful of times. The chain employs TRBV6-2 or TRBV6-3 and TRBJ1-4, with D maybe TRBD1 (6 bases). This CDR3 spans 12 amino acids. Trimming pared 6 bases from V and 15 bases from J, leaving 17 bases between. Germline CDR1 and CDR2: MNHEY and SVGEGT. The CDR3 is CASRDSQAGMFF. The CDR3 bases are TGTGCCAGCAGGGACAGCCAGGCCGGCATGTTTTTT.

The sample holds many counts of this clonotype. One end of the junction does not line up with germline, which may come from a read error. The J gene is TRBJ2-7, the V gene TRBV5-1; TRBD1 agrees at 7 bases. In germline, CDR1 is SGHRS, CDR2 YFSETQ. The CDR3 length is 15 residues. CDR3 in amino acids: CASSLADRTTYEQYF. The CDR3 region has the DNA TGTGCCAGCAGCTTGGCGGACAGGACCACCTACGAGCAGTACTTC.

This clonotype was seen repeatedly, ten times or more. V usage is TRBV7-9 and J usage is TRBJ2-1; 7 bases agree with TRBD1. Germline loops: CDR1 SEHNR, CDR2 FQNEAQ (reference sequence). Trimming removed 5 bases from V and 7 bases from J; junction bases left unmatched: 8. The CDR3 spans 14 residues. This CDR3 is CASSAKGQPNEQFF. CDR3 sequence (DNA): TGTGCCAGCAGCGCGAAGGGACAGCCTAATGAGCAGTTCTTC.

This clonotype showed up many times. V and J are TRBV20-1 and TRBJ2-7; TRBD2 matches 8 bases. The V gene end was trimmed by 3 bases and the J gene end by 5 bases; junction bases not matched to a gene: 9. The CDR3 totals 14 residues. CDR1 and CDR2 (germline): DFQATT, SNEGSKA (reference sequence). Here the CDR3 reads CSASSRGGVNEQYF. Here the CDR3 DNA reads TGCAGTGCTAGTAGCCGGGGGGGCGTAAACGAGCAGTACTTC.

This clonotype has a single count. The V call is TRBV20-1, the J call TRBJ1-2; 10 bases match TRBD1. With 6 bases clipped from V and 2 bases from J, the junction kept 9 bases outside the gene matches. Germline V gene lookup returns CDR1 DFQATT and CDR2 SNEGSKA (reference sequence). The CDR3 is 15 amino acids. This CDR3 is CSARRGTGENYGYTF. The CDR3 DNA reads TGCAGTGCCCGACGAGGGACAGGGGAAAACTATGGCTACACCTTC.

This clonotype was recorded many times. In DNA, the CDR3 is TGTGCCAGCAGCCGAGAAATGCGAAACACCATATATTTT. This codes for CASSREMRNTIYF. V usage is TRBV11-2 and J usage is TRBJ1-3, with no clear D. CDR1 is SGHAT, CDR2 FQNNGV, per germline. Trimming shortened V by 5 bases and J by 5 bases, and 10 bases separated the two germline ends. The CDR3 sequence is 13 residues long.

On this clonotype itself: At one boundary the junction diverges from the germline segment, which might be a read error. The V call is TRBV5-1, the J call TRBJ2-3, with 8 bases matching TRBD1. The CDR3 extends over 15 amino acids. Per germline, CDR1 SGHRS and CDR2 YFSETQ. The CDR3 is CTSSLSGGDTDTQYF. As DNA, the CDR3 is TGCACCAGCAGCTTGTCAGGGGGCGACACAGATACGCAGTATTTT.

This clonotype was observed at least ten times. The V call is TRBV5-1, the J call TRBJ2-5; TRBD2 matches at 12 bases. CDR1 and CDR2 (germline): SGHRS, YFSETQ. The CDR3 is made up of 17 amino acids. With V trimmed by 3 bases and J by 5 bases, 11 bases remained unmatched. CDR3 in amino acids: CASSYGLAGPVGETQYF. The CDR3 coding sequence is TGCGCCAGCAGCTATGGACTAGCGGGGCCGGTGGGGGAGACCCAGTACTTC.